This T cell receptor beta chain was observed in a study of blood T cells in healthy people across ages. Study-wide findings and caveats: Higher naive T cell percentage went strongly together with higher TCR beta diversity.

On this clonotype itself: What it binds is not known.

Next came a second PCR, run for roughly 6 to 11 cycles, which used a sample-barcoded 5' primer along with a J-beta primer mix. TCRdb re-derived calls from the 5' RACE reads in MiXCR, one entry per CDR3 protein. The table records approximately 780,000 distinct CDR3 sequences, 20% to 30% of them present only once. The V end lost 10 bases, the J end lost 3 bases, and 13 bases lay between the germline ends. This CDR3 comprises 13 residues. Germline CDR1 reads MGHDK; CDR2 reads SYGVNS. Another study also made use of these data, one on T cells of mothers and their children. In that study: Each child gave approximately 3.2 million TCR beta CDR3 reads (each mother, over 8 million). For related and unrelated pairs alike, thymic selection shapes TCR recombination output similarly.

This receptor was obtained from a boy aged 5 to 17 in good health. The genes are TRBV25-1 and TRBJ1-3; D uncertain. The specimen sequenced was blood. This chain's CDR3 is CATSGPLGNTIYF. The CDR3, as DNA: TGTGCCACCTCCGGGCCCCTTGGAAACACCATATATTTT.